The entry below gives a single TCR beta chain sequence along with its context. What it recognizes is unknown. These data are taken from a study of Ad26.COV2.S vaccination and SARS-CoV-2 variants. Findings and caveats of the study: The TCR breadth and depth analyses may have understated or missed part of the total T cell responses. Comparability of non-spike TCR breadth was observed across vaccine and placebo recipients.

CDR3 size: 17 residues. Germline CDR1 LNHDA, CDR2 SQIVND (reference sequence). V was shortened by 11 bases and J by 3 bases, with 26 bases between the two germline ends. Some clones are missing from TCRdb's copy, which holds only in-frame ones; the method was immunoSEQ multiplex PCR. The sample carries approximately 400,000 clones, about 92% recorded once. The V and J genes are TRBV19 and TRBJ2-1; tentative D call: TRBD1 (8 bases). Source: peripheral blood, taken after recovery from COVID-19. This TCR was sampled from a human donor who had recovered from COVID-19. The CDR3 loop reads CASKGGWTGNLYNEQFF. In DNA form, the CDR3 reads TGTGCCTCTAAGGGGGGGTGGACAGGGAACCTCTACAATGAGCAGTTCTTC.